The sequence of this T cell receptor beta chain was determined in a study of blood T cell repertoires in COVID-19. Across the whole study: The United States, Italy and Spain supplied acute and convalescent COVID-19 samples. Nucleic acid was either cDNA or gDNA, and it came from T cells, B-cell-depleted T cells, or PBMCs.

Source study methods: From reference gene primer amplification, estimates of nucleated cell counts were derived. Method: immunoSEQ multiplex PCR; TCRdb's copy keeps in-frame clones and lacks some. V and J calls and clone size are copied from that table; D and trimming were computed from the DNA. Of roughly 260,000 clones detected, about 87% appear once; the ten largest clones hold roughly 3.9%. Per the germline V gene, CDR1 is MNHEY and CDR2 is SMNVEV (reference sequence). CDR3 size: 13 residues. The germline V and J ends were trimmed by 3 bases and 7 bases, with 12 bases remaining between them. This clone was seen a few times.

V and J are TRBV27 and TRBJ1-2; D may be TRBD1 (6 bases). The sample taken for sequencing was peripheral blood. This receptor was taken from a woman aged 40-49 years with acute or convalescent COVID-19. For the CDR3, the DNA is TGTGCCAGCAGTTTTCGGGGGGCCGGTGGCTACACCTTC. Amino acid sequence: CASSFRGAGGYTF.